This passage covers 27 T cell receptor beta chains from one sample sequenced in a study of tumor-infiltrating lymphocytes in primary liver carcinoma. Researchers generated TCR beta cDNA from about 450 ng of total RNA, relying on a constant-region primer. Three nested multiplex PCR rounds of slightly modified ARM-PCR generated TCR beta libraries. Rounds one and two of PCR, each of roughly 10 cycles, were primed with TRBV1-TRBV30 forward primers and a C-beta reverse primer. One entry per CDR3 protein results from TCRdb running MiXCR on the multiplex PCR reads. The sample records some 190,000 distinct CDR3 sequences, 85% being singletons. Taking roughly 20-32 mg of unsorted bulk tissue, the authors co-extracted RNA and DNA. Input material: tumor tissue from primary liver carcinoma. These receptors were taken from a middle-aged man with primary liver carcinoma and hepatitis B virus infection.

For this clonotype: At one boundary the junction diverges from the germline segment, which might be a read error. This chain connects TRBV12-3 or TRBV12-4 to TRBJ2-5, with unresolved D. This CDR3 spans 13 amino acids. CDR3 sequence reads: CASSSRVPWTQYF. CDR3 DNA sequence: TGTGCCAGCAGTTCAAGGGTTCCGTGGACCCAGTATTTC.

This rearrangement joins TRBV4-2 to TRBJ2-1; 13 bases fit TRBD2. Germline V gene sequence: CDR1 LGHNA, CDR2 YNFKEQ. CDR3 length equals 16 residues. CDR3 bases: TGTGCTGGCAGCCAGACAACTAGCGGGAGGGACAATGAGCAGTTCTTC. Translating gives CAGSQTTSGRDNEQFF.

In regard to this clonotype: A much larger clonotype is one base distant, so this may be a read error. The V call is TRBV7-9, the J call TRBJ2-7; the match to TRBD1 covers 7 bases. V lost 2 bases, J lost 2 bases, and 12 bases stayed unmatched. This CDR3 is 17 amino acids long. CDR1 is SEHNR and CDR2 is FQNEAQ in the germline V gene (reference sequence). CDR3 DNA sequence: TGTGCCAGCAGCTTACCCCACATAATGGGACAGCCCTACGAGCAGTACTTC. Its translation: CASSLPHIMGQPYEQYF.

The chain employs TRBV29-1 and TRBJ1-1; TRBD1 matches 10 bases. Per germline, CDR1 SQVTM and CDR2 ANQGSEA. Trimming removed 3 bases from V and 4 bases from J; junction bases left unmatched: 17. The CDR3 extends over 18 amino acids. The CDR3 here is CSVDSGYRDRGSITEAFF. DNA for the CDR3: TGCAGCGTTGATTCTGGGTACCGGGACAGGGGAAGTATCACTGAAGCTTTCTTT.

This clonotype occurred many times. The CDR3 coding sequence is TGTGCCAGCAGTGAGGGGGTTTACGAGCAGTACTTC. Protein product: CASSEGVYEQYF. The chain couples TRBV12-3 or TRBV12-4 to TRBJ2-7; a weak D match, TRBD1 (6 bases). The CDR3 spans 12 residues. Trimming took 5 bases from V and 4 from J, leaving 9 bases between them.

The chain links TRBV29-1 to TRBJ2-5; D perhaps matches TRBD1 (5 bases). Germline V gene sequence: CDR1 SQVTM, CDR2 ANQGSEA. The CDR3 loop spans 12 amino acids. V lost 8 bases and J 4 bases, leaving 14 bases between the germline ends. The CDR3 sequence: CSCIDSVETQYF. The CDR3 DNA is TGCAGCTGTATAGACAGTGTAGAGACCCAGTACTTC. The entire variable domain, with the rest obtained from reference TRBV29-1 and TRBJ2-5, is as follows: SAVISQKPSRDICQRGTSLTIQCQVDSQVTMMFWYRQQPGQSLTLIATANQGSEATYESGFVIDKFPISRPNLTFSTLTVSNMSPEDSSIYLCSCIDSVETQYFGPGTRLLVL.

Details on this clonotype: One end of the junction is discordant with germline, which a read error may explain. The chain couples TRBV12-3 or TRBV12-4 to TRBJ1-2, with TRBD1 identical over 7 bases. The CDR3 totals 14 residues. CDR3 protein: CANSLQGWNSGYTF. The DNA for the CDR3 is TGTGCCAACAGTTTACAGGGGTGGAACAGTGGCTACACCTTC.

V is TRBV7-9 and J is TRBJ1-2; 9 nucleotides agree with TRBD1. This CDR3 region has 14 residues. Per germline, CDR1 SEHNR and CDR2 FQNEAQ (reference sequence). V lost 11 bases to trimming and J lost 6 bases; unmatched junction nucleotides: 13. The CDR3 spells CAGMWDREFHGYTF. The CDR3 bases are TGTGCCGGCATGTGGGACAGGGAGTTTCATGGCTACACCTTC.

The V and J genes are TRBV5-1 and TRBJ2-2; D possibly uses TRBD1 or TRBD2 (5 bases each). Germline loops: CDR1 SGHRS, CDR2 YFSETQ. With 3 bases removed from V and 11 bases from J, the gap between germline ends came to 20 bases. This CDR3 comprises 15 residues. DNA of the CDR3: TGCGCCAGCAGCTGGGGGACGGTGAACAGCGGCGAGCTGTTTTTT. Translation: CASSWGTVNSGELFF.

The chain joins TRBV29-1 to TRBJ1-2; D not resolved. This CDR3 is built from 14 residues. The germline V gene encodes CDR1 SQVTM and CDR2 ANQGSEA. The CDR3: CRVKLEQSIYGYTF. CDR3 DNA sequence: TGCAGGGTCAAGCTTGAACAGTCGATCTATGGCTACACCTTC.

A word on this clonotype: The germline gene is not matched at one end of the junction; a read error may be the cause. The chain combines TRBV11-1 with TRBJ1-6, with D maybe TRBD1 (5 bases). Germline CDR1 SGHAT, CDR2 FQDESV (reference sequence). The CDR3 is 13 residues long. CDR3 DNA sequence: TGTGCTAGCAGCCGGACACTGGTTTCACCCTTCCTCTTT. It specifies CASSRTLVSPFLF.

At least ten counts were recorded for this clonotype. CDR3 sequence reads: CASSYMGSHEQYF. In DNA form, the CDR3 reads TGTGCCAGCAGTTACATGGGCAGCCACGAGCAGTACTTC. V is TRBV6-5 and J is TRBJ2-7; no firm D call. This CDR3 spans 13 amino acids. Germline CDR1 is MNHEY and CDR2 is SVGAGI. The V end was cut by 2 bases, the J end by 5 bases, with 10 bases between.

Comments on this clonotype: An end of the junction does not agree with germline; a read error may underlie this. V and J are TRBV14 and TRBJ2-1; D gene unclear. The CDR3 consists of 16 residues. The V gene's germline CDR1 is SGHDN and CDR2 FVKESK. CDR3 sequence reads: CVSSAVAGWVNNEHFF. The CDR3 DNA reads as TGTGTCAGCAGTGCCGTAGCAGGATGGGTAAACAATGAGCATTTCTTC.

For this clonotype: The CDR3 ends on some other residue instead of the conserved phenylalanine or tryptophan, so this is likely a read error. The gene calls are TRBV7-8 and TRBJ2-5, with 11 bases identical to TRBD1. The CDR3 is 14 amino acids. CDR1 SGHVS and CDR2 FQNEAQ come from the germline V gene. Here the CDR3 DNA reads TGTCCCAGCAGCAGGGACAGGGGGATTGAGACCCAGTACATC. It specifies CPSSRDRGIETQYI.

Details on this clonotype: The junction and the germline gene differ at one end; a read error may be behind it. This chain uses TRBV24-1 with TRBJ1-2, with D uncertain. Germline V gives CDR1 KGHDR, CDR2 SFDVKD. The length of the CDR3 is 15 residues. CDR3 region: CATSDSNEGGYGYTF. The CDR3 DNA follows: TGTGCGACCAGTGATTCCAATGAGGGAGGCTATGGCTACACCTTC.

A word on this clonotype: This CDR3 fails to terminate in the conserved phenylalanine or tryptophan, so it likely reflects a read error. The chain has TRBV29-1 and TRBJ2-2, with 9 positions matching TRBD2. Germline-derived CDR1 and CDR2 are SQVTM and ANQGSEA. CDR3 length: 15 residues. As DNA, the CDR3 is TGCAGCGTTGGGACTAGCGCGGCCAACAGCGGGGAGCTGTTTTGT. Translation: CSVGTSAANSGELFC.

This sequence joins TRBV12-5 and TRBJ1-3; tentative D call: TRBD1 (6 bases). The germline gives CDR1 LGHNT, CDR2 FRNRAP. This CDR3 is built from 13 residues. The CDR3 here is CATAMDSGNTIYF. CDR3 in DNA: TGTGCCACCGCAATGGACAGTGGAAACACCATATATTTT.

To note about this clonotype: Here the CDR3 omits its conserved ending phenylalanine or tryptophan, so a read error is the likely source. This sequence joins TRBV7-2 and TRBJ2-1, with a possible D match to TRBD2 (6 bases). This CDR3 is built from 15 residues. V lost 5 bases, J lost 8 bases, and 19 bases lay in between. The germline CDR1 and CDR2 sequences are SGHTA and FQGNSA. The CDR3 DNA reads TGTGCCAGCAGCCCCTTGGGGGGAGAGGGCGATGAGCAGTTCCTT. Amino acid sequence: CASSPLGGEGDEQFL.

On this clonotype: An end of the junction differs from the germline gene, which may be a read error. The chain joins TRBV6-1 to TRBJ1-6; D is ambiguous. Germline values: CDR1 MNHNS, CDR2 SASEGT. This CDR3 is 14 amino acids long. Written as DNA, the CDR3 is TGTGCCAGCAGTGAAGGCCCTAATCGGTCACCCCTTCACTTT. It codes for CASSEGPNRSPLHF.

Regarding this clonotype: One junction end does not reproduce the germline sequence, and a read error may be involved. The chain carries TRBV11-1 and TRBJ2-1; TRBD2 matches at 9 bases. Germline V gene lookup returns CDR1 SGHAT and CDR2 FQDESV (reference sequence). This CDR3 has 13 amino acids. CDR3 residues: CASSAGGPNGQIF. The CDR3 nucleotides are TGTGCCAGCAGTGCGGGAGGGCCGAATGGGCAGATCTTC.

The sample holds one count of this clonotype. One end of the junction does not line up with germline, which may come from a read error. The chain recombines TRBV10-2 with TRBJ1-6; the D gene is possibly TRBD1 (5 bases). CDR3 length: 14 amino acids. Germline CDR1 WSHSY, CDR2 SAAADI. CDR3 sequence reads: CASNRQRGNSPLRF. The CDR3 nucleotides are TGCGCCAGCAACCGACAGAGAGGTAATTCACCCCTCCGCTTT.

As to this clonotype: At one end, the junction sequence differs from germline, possibly due to a read error. The rearrangement uses TRBV11-2 and TRBJ2-5; 7 positions agree with TRBD2. The CDR3 sequence is 18 residues long. Germline CDR1 is SGHAT and CDR2 is FQNNGV. This CDR3 is CASSPSSIQANGRETQYF. The CDR3 region has the DNA TGTGCCAGCAGCCCTAGCTCAATCCAGGCTAATGGGCGGGAGACCCAATACTTC.

Regarding this clonotype: A read error may be the cause here, since a much bigger clone is one base away. Here the CDR3 DNA reads TGTGCCAGCAGGGACACGATCTCTGGATACACCATATATTTT. This encodes CASRDTISGYTIYF. The chain employs TRBV7-9 and TRBJ1-3, with D possibly being TRBD1 (5 bases). Looked up from germline, CDR1 is SEHNR and CDR2 is FQNEAQ (reference sequence). The CDR3 runs to 14 residues.

The genes are TRBV19 and TRBJ2-1; no firm D call. Trimming cost V 3 bases and J 9 bases, with 9 bases left between them. The length of the CDR3 is 12 residues. Germline V gives CDR1 LNHDA, CDR2 SQIVND (reference sequence). In nucleotides, the CDR3 is TGTGCCAGTAGTATCGATCGGAGTGAGCAGTTCTTC. Translated, it gives CASSIDRSEQFF.

Of note for this clonotype: One end of the junction varies from germline; a read error may be responsible. V gene TRBV6-2 or TRBV6-3 combines with J gene TRBJ2-1; TRBD1 might be the D (6 bases). The CDR3 covers 16 residues. Germline V gene data show CDR1 as MNHEY and CDR2 as SVGEGT. The CDR3 sequence is CASSYRGTASYNEHFF. The CDR3 nucleotides are TGTGCCAGCAGTTACAGGGGGACGGCTTCCTACAATGAGCACTTCTTC.

As regards this clonotype: Mismatch with germline at one junction end may stem from a read error. The chain couples TRBV4-3 to TRBJ1-6; 10 nucleotides align to TRBD1. The CDR3 is 16 amino acids. Germline lookup yields CDR1 LGHNA and CDR2 YSLEER. In nucleotides, the CDR3 is TGCACCAGCAGCTTATGGGACAGGGGAAGGAATTCACCCCTCGACTTT. Amino acid sequence: CTSSLWDRGRNSPLDF.

This clonotype was seen once. This chain connects TRBV14 to TRBJ2-7; 12 bases are a match to TRBD2. Germline-derived CDR1 and CDR2 are SGHDN and FVKESK. With 4 bases clipped from V and 5 bases from J, the junction kept 18 bases outside the gene matches. CDR3 length equals 19 residues. In DNA, the CDR3 is TGTGCCAGCAGCCTCCGACTAGCGGGAGCCCCTCTGGTCACCAACGAGCAGTACTTC. Amino acid sequence: CASSLRLAGAPLVTNEQYF.